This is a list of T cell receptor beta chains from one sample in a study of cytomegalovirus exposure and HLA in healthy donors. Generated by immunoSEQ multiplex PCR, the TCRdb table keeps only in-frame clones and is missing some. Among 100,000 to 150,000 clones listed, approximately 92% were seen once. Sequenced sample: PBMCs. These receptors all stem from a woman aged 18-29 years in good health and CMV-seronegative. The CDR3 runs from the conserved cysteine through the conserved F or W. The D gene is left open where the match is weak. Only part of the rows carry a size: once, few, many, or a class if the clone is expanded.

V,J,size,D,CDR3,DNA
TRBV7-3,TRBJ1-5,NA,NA,CASSGGFWGRRSNQPQHF,TGTGCCAGCAGCGGCGGTTTTTGGGGGCGCCGTAGCAATCAGCCCCAGCATTTT
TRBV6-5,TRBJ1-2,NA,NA,CASSYSINPTIVGYTF,TGTGCCAGCAGTTACTCAATCAATCCCACTATCGTCGGCTACACCTTC
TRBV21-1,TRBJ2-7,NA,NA,CASSKRQGASHEQYF,TGTGCCAGCAGCAAACGGCAGGGGGCGTCCCACGAGCAGTACTTC
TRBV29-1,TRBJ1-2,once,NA,CSVNHPNSRYGYTF,TGCAGCGTGAATCATCCAAACAGCCGTTATGGCTACACCTTC
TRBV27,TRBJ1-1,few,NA,CASSFKAWNTEAFF,TGTGCCAGCAGTTTCAAAGCCTGGAACACTGAAGCTTTCTTT
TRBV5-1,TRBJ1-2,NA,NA,CASSSDSYGYTF,TGCGCCAGCAGCTCTGACAGCTATGGCTACACCTTC
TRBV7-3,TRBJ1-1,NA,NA,CASSLFGELGTEAFF,TGTGCCAGCAGCTTATTCGGGGAATTGGGCACTGAAGCTTTCTTT
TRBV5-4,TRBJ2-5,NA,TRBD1,CASNRGQETQYF,TGTGCCAGCAACAGGGGACAAGAGACCCAGTACTTC
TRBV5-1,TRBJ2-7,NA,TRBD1,CASSMGQATTYEQYF,TGCGCCAGCAGCATGGGACAGGCGACGACCTACGAGCAGTACTTC
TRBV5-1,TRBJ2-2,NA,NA,CASSFRPQRDTGELFF,TGCGCCAGCAGCTTCCGACCGCAACGGGACACCGGGGAGCTGTTTTTT
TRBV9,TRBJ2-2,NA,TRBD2,CASSALAGPYTGELFF,TGTGCCAGCAGCGCCCTAGCGGGGCCTTACACCGGGGAGCTGTTTTTT
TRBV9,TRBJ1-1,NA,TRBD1,CASSVTGGAGTEAFF,TGTGCCAGCAGCGTAACAGGGGGCGCGGGGACTGAAGCTTTCTTT
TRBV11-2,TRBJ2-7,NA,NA,CASSLRKGAYEQYF,TGTGCCAGCAGCTTACGGAAGGGGGCCTACGAGCAGTACTTC
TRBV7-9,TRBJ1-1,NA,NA,CASSFPRGNTEAFF,TGTGCCAGCAGCTTCCCACGAGGGAACACTGAAGCTTTCTTT
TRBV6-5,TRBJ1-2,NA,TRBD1,CASSYSAGGSYGYTF,TGTGCCAGCAGTTACTCGGCAGGGGGGAGCTATGGCTACACCTTC
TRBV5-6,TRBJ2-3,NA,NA,CASSFPPLDTQYF,TGTGCCAGCAGCTTCCCCCCATTGGATACGCAGTATTTT
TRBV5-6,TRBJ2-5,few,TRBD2,CASSRWGGAQETQYF,TGTGCCAGCAGCCGCTGGGGGGGAGCCCAAGAGACCCAGTACTTC
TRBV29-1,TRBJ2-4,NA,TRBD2,CSVPGLGNIQYF,TGCAGCGTTCCGGGACTAGGCAACATTCAGTACTTC
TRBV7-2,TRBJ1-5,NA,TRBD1,CASSYGTGQHQPQHF,TGTGCCAGCAGCTACGGGACAGGGCAACATCAGCCCCAGCATTTT
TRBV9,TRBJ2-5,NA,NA,CASSVGGETQYF,TGTGCCAGCAGCGTAGGCGGGGAGACCCAGTACTTC
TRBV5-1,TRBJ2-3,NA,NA,CASSLASRNADTQYF,TGCGCCAGCAGCTTGGCGTCTAGGAATGCAGATACGCAGTATTTT
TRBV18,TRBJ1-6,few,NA,CASSQSRGSDSPLHF,TGTGCCAGCTCTCAAAGTCGGGGGTCGGATTCACCCCTCCACTTT
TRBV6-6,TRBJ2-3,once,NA,CAVQLGDTQYF,TGTGCCGTACAACTAGGTGATACGCAGTATTTT
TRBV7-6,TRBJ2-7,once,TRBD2,CASSPPGGPGEQYF,TGTGCCAGCAGCCCCCCGGGGGGGCCTGGCGAGCAGTACTTC
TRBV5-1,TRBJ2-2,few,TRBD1,CASNLDRVTGGELFF,TGCGCCAGCAACCTCGACAGGGTGACGGGCGGGGAGCTGTTTTTT
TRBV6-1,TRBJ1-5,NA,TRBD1,CASRDRHSNQPQHF,TGTGCCAGCCGGGACAGGCACAGCAATCAGCCCCAGCATTTT
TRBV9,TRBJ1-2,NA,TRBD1,CASSVANRGYGYTF,TGTGCCAGCAGCGTAGCGAACAGGGGTTATGGCTACACCTTC
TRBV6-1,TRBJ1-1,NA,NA,CASSDGAEAFF,TGTGCCAGCAGTGATGGGGCAGAAGCTTTCTTT
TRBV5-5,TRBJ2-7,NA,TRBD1,CASRPLRGQGASEQYF,TGTGCCAGCAGACCCCTCCGTGGGCAGGGGGCTTCCGAGCAGTACTTC
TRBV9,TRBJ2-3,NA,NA,CASSVVQGLGTQYF,TGTGCCAGCAGCGTAGTCCAGGGTTTAGGTACGCAGTATTTT
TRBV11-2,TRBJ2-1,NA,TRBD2,CASSAQPTSGGVYNEQFF,TGTGCCAGCAGCGCCCAACCGACTAGCGGGGGCGTTTACAATGAGCAGTTCTTC
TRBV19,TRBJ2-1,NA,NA,CASSIRGRGSHNEQFF,TGTGCCAGTAGTATTAGGGGCAGGGGATCCCACAATGAGCAGTTCTTC
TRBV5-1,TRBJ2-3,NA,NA,CASSQTGARADTQYF,TGCGCCAGCAGCCAAACCGGAGCGAGGGCAGATACGCAGTATTTT
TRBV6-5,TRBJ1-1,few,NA,CASSYSGGNTEAFF,TGTGCCAGCAGTTACTCCGGGGGAAACACTGAAGCTTTCTTT
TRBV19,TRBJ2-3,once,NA,CASSSQVGQDTQYF,TGTGCCAGTAGTAGTCAGGTGGGACAAGATACGCAGTATTTT
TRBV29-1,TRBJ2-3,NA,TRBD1,CSVIQGGTDTQYF,TGCAGCGTAATACAGGGGGGAACCGATACGCAGTATTTT
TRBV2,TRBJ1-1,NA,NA,CASSIMYTEAFF,TGTGCCAGCAGTATTATGTACACTGAAGCTTTCTTT
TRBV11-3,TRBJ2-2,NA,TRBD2,CASSPRDYRTTGELFF,TGTGCCAGCAGCCCAAGGGACTACCGAACAACCGGGGAGCTGTTTTTT
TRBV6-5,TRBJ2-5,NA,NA,CASSPSWGPLETQYF,TGTGCCAGCAGCCCCAGTTGGGGGCCACTTGAGACCCAGTACTTC
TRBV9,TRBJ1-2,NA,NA,CASSVGQGGHREYGYTF,TGTGCCAGCAGCGTAGGGCAGGGTGGGCACCGAGAATATGGCTACACCTTC
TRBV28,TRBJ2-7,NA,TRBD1,CASSLWGDRGYEQYF,TGTGCCAGCAGTTTATGGGGGGACAGGGGGTACGAGCAGTACTTC
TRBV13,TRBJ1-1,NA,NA,CASRARVGDTEAFF,TGTGCCAGCAGGGCCAGAGTCGGGGACACTGAAGCTTTCTTT
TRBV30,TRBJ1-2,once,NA,CAWRSDGYTF,TGTGCCTGGAGATCGGATGGCTACACCTTC
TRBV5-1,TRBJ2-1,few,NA,CASSLTDSRYNEQFF,TGCGCCAGCAGCTTGACGGACAGCCGGTACAATGAGCAGTTCTTC
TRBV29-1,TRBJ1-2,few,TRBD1,CSTGQYYGYTF,TGCAGCACGGGACAGTACTATGGCTACACCTTC
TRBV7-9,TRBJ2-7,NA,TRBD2,CASSSIAGGGYEQYF,TGTGCCAGCAGCTCCATAGCGGGGGGCGGGTACGAGCAGTACTTC
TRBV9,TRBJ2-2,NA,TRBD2,CASSVRDSGGNTGELFF,TGTGCCAGCAGCGTAAGGGATAGCGGGGGGAACACCGGGGAGCTGTTTTTT
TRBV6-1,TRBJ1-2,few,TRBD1,CASSVPRSRDRADNYGYTF,TGTGCCAGCAGTGTCCCACGTTCCCGGGACAGGGCCGATAACTATGGCTACACCTTC
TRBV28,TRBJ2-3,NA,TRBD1,CASSPGQGTDTQYF,TGTGCCAGCAGTCCGGGACAGGGAACGGATACGCAGTATTTT
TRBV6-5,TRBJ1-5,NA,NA,CASGLDQPQHF,TGTGCCAGCGGCCTGGATCAGCCCCAGCATTTT
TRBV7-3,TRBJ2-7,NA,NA,CASSLNTGYEQYF,TGTGCCAGCAGCTTAAACACAGGGTACGAGCAGTACTTC
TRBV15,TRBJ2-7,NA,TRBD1,CATSAKYGTGTGTYEQYF,TGTGCCACCAGCGCAAAGTACGGCACCGGGACAGGGACCTACGAGCAGTACTTC
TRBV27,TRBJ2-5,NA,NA,CASSSTGWETQYF,TGTGCCAGCAGTTCCACCGGTTGGGAGACCCAGTACTTC
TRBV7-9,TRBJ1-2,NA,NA,CASSFQGNYGYTF,TGTGCCAGCAGCTTCCAGGGTAACTATGGCTACACCTTC
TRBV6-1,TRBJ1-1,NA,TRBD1,CASSAPGQGLGEAFF,TGTGCCAGCAGTGCTCCGGGACAGGGTTTGGGTGAAGCTTTCTTT
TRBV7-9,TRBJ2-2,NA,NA,CASSTTGFAGELFF,TGTGCCAGCAGCACTACAGGGTTTGCCGGGGAGCTGTTTTTT
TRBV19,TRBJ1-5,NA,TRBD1,CASSTTVAGKAEGAVDCNQPQHF,TGTGCCAGTAGTACGACCGTGGCGGGGAAAGCAGAGGGGGCCGTAGATTGCAATCAGCCCCAGCATTTT
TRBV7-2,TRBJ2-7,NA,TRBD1,CASSPRDRGYEQYF,TGTGCCAGCAGCCCCCGGGACAGGGGGTACGAGCAGTACTTC
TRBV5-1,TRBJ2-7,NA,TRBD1,CASNNPGQGPNEQYF,TGCGCCAGCAATAACCCGGGACAGGGGCCAAACGAGCAGTACTTC